This TCR beta chain appears in the sequencing data of a study of T cell repertoires in cytomegalovirus infection. General study points: The study found HLA-C-restricted CMV-specific TCR beta clonotypes dominating the ex vivo response.

Germline V CDR1 and CDR2: SGHTA, FQGNSA. The CDR3 totals 14 residues. Trimming removed 1 base at V and 10 bases at J, with 16 bases between. TCRdb itself ran the reads through MiXCR, one entry per CDR3 protein. The sample contains roughly 310,000 distinct CDR3 sequences, roughly 17% of which appear only once. This clonotype was seen more than once but under ten times. Its target is not known. The chain carries TRBV7-2 and TRBJ2-5; D is ambiguous. The sequence derives from a human donor in good health (CMV status not recorded). Some clones in this sample may be carry-over from other donors' samples. Sequences were obtained from PBMCs. The CDR3 reads CASSLGQAPGIQYF. For the CDR3, the DNA is TGTGCCAGCAGCTTAGGGCAGGCCCCGGGTATCCAGTACTTC.